This T cell receptor (beta chain) was captured by sequencing in a study of shared clonotypes between healthy human individuals (dated by TCRdb to between 2020 and 2021). For the wider study: Three men and a couple of women, aged 18 to 49 years, made up the cohort. Per donor, three plates each were used for CD4 naive and CD4 memory, two for CD8 naive, and one for CD8 memory. Blood TCR repertoires of five healthy adults were deeply sequenced to estimate repertoire size and the extent of clonotype sharing between individuals. To increase sequencing depth and limit assay-specific biases, TCR repertoire library preparation and sequencing were carried out by different laboratories using diverse techniques. Leukapheresis yielded between about 0.85 and 10 billion PBMCs per donor.

What the work shows at the level of the full study, not this receptor alone: The small number of donors limited the genetic and exposure-history diversity represented. Across a handful of donors, approximately 5% of naive CD4, approximately 4% of naive CD8, 2% to 2.5% of memory CD4, and approximately 0.4% of memory CD8 clonotypes were shared. Higher generation probabilities were observed for clonotypes shared by all four sorted-subset donors than for non-shared clonotypes. Sampling was restricted to blood, and TCR repertoires in tissues likely differ from the TCR repertoires found in blood. Incomplete sequencing was indicated by rarefaction of sorted-subset datasets, despite the large sequencing depth. Larger estimated clonotype richness was generally found for naive subsets than for memory subsets. Based on pairwise subsampling, the degree of clonotype sharing among donors was expected to be affected by sequencing depth.

Healthy HIV-negative adults with no recently reported acute infections or vaccinations were included as donors. Only Caucasian adults living in Nashville, Tennessee, USA were represented among the donors. Magnetic negative selection was used to enrich CD4+ T cells, after which naive cells were positively selected on CD45RA and the negative fraction became the memory subset. After blood collection by leukapheresis, PBMCs were isolated using Ficoll-Histopaque density gradient centrifugation and then cryopreserved in the vapor phase of liquid nitrogen. Analytical flow cytometry was used to check the purity and quantity of every magnetically sorted T cell population. From each sorted fraction, genomic DNA was isolated and quantified by UV absorbance on a Nanodrop 2000c. Taken from cysteine to phenylalanine, the CDR3 has 17 residues. The kept DNA is CDR3 alone, 51 bases in frame from the first base. CDR1 and CDR2, per the germline V gene, are SGHRS and YFSETQ. V is cut by 1 base and J by 0 bases, and the space between the germline ends is 13 bases.

TCR CDR3 regions were amplified from genomic DNA by multiplex PCR using the deep immunoSEQ assay. For each cell subset, the extracted genomic DNA was distributed evenly across all wells of several immunoSEQ 96-well plates, and each plate served as one replicate. For sorted subsets, approximately 210 ng genomic DNA, equal to 30,000 or so T cell genomes, was loaded into each replicate PCR. Purified libraries were measured with a Qubit 3.0 fluorometer, size-checked on a Bioanalyzer 2100, and measured again with the KAPA Library Quantification kit. Each immunoSEQ 96-well plate was sequenced on its own single-read 150-cycle Illumina NextSeq 550 flow cell. From the authors' description of their analysis: Because the immunoSEQ output held only junctional sequences and lacked quality scores, the filtering could not match the filtering applied to full-length reads. To assign V/J genes and CDR3, sequences were annotated using PyIR, a Python wrapper for IgBLAST v1.9, with IMGT germline references. Any read was removed if the V/J assignment was weak (E-value above 1e-6), the CDR3 was missing, or the read contained stop codons, out-of-frame junctions, or ambiguous translated residues. V3J clonotypes were defined as sequences sharing an identical inferred V gene, J gene, and CDR3 amino acid sequence. Percentage overlap between repertoires was computed as shared unique clonotypes divided by the size of the smaller repertoire. Richness of each repertoire was evaluated using RTK rarefaction, the Chao1 estimator, and Recon v2.1 estimates of unobserved clonotypes. Generation probabilities were computed with OLGA for all TCRbeta clonotypes obtained by the gDNA method from a handful of donors. TCRdb re-hosts the immuneACCESS table, in-frame sequences only. Its copies lack some clones; in the studies checked, an unresolved V gene accounts for under half of them, and the cause for the rest is not known. V and J calls and clone size come straight from that table; D and trimming were deduced from the DNA. This sample is represented by over 2 million clones; 80% to 95% of them were singletons. The ten top clones hold 0.3% to 0.45% of the sample.

Turning to this clone: Its antigen remains undetermined. One base away there is no much larger clone; base qualities are not given.

This receptor was identified in a man younger than 30 in good health. Some clones in this sample may be carry-over from other donors' samples. The rearrangement joined TRBV5-1 to TRBJ2-2; the D segment cannot be called with confidence. Sequenced input: naive CD4+ T cells from PBMCs. Taken with the paper, the label for cell subset or site translates to: CD45RA+ positively selected. The DNA is as follows: TGCGCCAGCAGCTTGCGGGTCTTGGTGGCGAACACCGGGGAGCTGTTTTTT. Its protein product is CASSLRVLVANTGELFF.